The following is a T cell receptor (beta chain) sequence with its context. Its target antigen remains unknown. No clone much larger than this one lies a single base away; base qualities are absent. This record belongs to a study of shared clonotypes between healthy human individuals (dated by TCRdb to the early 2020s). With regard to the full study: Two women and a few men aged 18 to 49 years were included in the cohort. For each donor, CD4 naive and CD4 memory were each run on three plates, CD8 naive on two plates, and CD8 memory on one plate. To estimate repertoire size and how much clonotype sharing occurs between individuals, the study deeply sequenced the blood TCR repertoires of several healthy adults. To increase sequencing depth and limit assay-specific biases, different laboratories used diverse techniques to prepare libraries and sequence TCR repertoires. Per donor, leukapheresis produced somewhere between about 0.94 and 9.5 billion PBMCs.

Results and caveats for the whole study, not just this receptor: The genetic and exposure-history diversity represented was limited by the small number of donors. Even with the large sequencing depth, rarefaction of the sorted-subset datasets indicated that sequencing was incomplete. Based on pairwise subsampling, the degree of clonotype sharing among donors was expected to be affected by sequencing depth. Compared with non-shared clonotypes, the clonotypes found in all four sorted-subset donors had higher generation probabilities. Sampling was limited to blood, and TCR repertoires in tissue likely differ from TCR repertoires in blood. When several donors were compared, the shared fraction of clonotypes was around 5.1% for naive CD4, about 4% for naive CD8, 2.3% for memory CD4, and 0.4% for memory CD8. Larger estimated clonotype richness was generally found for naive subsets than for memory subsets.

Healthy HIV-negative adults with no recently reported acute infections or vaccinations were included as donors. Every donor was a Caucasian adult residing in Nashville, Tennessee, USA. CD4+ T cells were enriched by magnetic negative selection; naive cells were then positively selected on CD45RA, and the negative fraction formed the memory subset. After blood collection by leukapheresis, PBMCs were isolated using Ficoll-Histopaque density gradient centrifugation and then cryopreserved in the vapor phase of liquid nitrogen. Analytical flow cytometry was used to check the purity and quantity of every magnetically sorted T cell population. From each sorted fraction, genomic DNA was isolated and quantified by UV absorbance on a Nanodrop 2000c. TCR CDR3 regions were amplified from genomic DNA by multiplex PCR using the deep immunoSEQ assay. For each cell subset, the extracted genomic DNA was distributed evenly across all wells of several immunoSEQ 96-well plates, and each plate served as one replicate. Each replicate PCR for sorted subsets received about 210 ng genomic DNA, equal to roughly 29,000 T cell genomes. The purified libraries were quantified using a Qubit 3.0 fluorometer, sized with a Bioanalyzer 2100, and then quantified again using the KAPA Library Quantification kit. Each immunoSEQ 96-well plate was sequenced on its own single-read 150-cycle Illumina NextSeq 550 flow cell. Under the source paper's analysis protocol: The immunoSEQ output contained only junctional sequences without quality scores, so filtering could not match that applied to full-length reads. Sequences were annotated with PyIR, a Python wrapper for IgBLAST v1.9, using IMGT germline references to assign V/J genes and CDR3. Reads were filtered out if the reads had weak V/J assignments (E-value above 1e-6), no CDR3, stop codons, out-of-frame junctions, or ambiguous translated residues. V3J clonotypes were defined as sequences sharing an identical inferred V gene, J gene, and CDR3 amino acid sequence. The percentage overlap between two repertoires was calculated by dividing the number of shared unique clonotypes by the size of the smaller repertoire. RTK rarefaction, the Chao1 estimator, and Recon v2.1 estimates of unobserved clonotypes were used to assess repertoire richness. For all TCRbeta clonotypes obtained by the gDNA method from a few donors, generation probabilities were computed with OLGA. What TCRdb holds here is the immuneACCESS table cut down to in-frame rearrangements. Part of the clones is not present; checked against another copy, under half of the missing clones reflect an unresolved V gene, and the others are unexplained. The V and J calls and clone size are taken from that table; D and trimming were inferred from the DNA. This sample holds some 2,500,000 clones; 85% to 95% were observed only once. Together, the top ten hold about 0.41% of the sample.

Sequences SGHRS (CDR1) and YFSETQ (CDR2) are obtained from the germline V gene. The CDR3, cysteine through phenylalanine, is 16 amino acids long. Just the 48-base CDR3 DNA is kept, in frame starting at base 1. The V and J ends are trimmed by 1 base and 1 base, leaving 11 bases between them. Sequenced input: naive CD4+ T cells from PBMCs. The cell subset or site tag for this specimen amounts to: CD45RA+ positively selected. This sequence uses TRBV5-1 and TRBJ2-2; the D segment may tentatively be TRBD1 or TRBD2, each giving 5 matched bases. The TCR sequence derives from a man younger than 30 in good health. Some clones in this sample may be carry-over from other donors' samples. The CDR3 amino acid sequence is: CASSLIRAGNTGELFF. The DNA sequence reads TGCGCCAGCAGCTTGATCAGGGCGGGGAACACCGGGGAGCTGTTTTTT. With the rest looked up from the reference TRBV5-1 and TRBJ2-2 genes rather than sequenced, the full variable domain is KAGVTQTPRYLIKTRGQQVTLSCSPISGHRSVSWYQQTPGQGLQFLFEYFSETQRNKGNFPGRFSGRQFSNSRSEMNVSTLELGDSALYLCASSLIRAGNTGELFFGEGSRLTVL.